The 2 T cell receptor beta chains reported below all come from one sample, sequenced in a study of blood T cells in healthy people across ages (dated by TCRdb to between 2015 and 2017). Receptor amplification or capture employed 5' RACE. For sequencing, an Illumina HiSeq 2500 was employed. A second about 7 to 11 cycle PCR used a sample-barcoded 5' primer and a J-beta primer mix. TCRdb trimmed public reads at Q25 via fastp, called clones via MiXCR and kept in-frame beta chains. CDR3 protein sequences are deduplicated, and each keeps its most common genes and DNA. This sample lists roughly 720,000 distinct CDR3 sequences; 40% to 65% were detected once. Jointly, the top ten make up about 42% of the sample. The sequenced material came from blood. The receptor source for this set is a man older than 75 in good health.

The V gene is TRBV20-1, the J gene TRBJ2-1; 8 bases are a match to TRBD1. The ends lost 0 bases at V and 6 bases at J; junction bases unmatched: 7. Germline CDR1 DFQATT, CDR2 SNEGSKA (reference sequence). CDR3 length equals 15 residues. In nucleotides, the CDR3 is TGCAGTGCTAGAGACCGCCAGGGGGCGTTCAATGAGCAGTTCTTC. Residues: CSARDRQGAFNEQFF.

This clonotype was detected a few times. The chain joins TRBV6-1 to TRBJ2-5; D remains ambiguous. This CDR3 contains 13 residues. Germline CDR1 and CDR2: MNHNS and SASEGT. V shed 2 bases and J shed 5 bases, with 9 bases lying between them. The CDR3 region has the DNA TGTGCCAGCAGTGAATTGAGGCGGGAGACCCAGTACTTC. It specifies CASSELRRETQYF.